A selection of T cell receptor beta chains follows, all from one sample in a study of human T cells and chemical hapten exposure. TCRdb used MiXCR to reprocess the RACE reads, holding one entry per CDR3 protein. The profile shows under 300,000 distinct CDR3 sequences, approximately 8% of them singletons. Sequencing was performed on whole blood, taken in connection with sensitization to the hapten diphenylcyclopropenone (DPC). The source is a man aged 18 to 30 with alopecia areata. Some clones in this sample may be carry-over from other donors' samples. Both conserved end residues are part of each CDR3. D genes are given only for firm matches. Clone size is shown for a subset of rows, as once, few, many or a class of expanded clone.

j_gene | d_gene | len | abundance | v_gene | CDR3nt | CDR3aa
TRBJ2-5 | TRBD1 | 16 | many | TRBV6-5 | TGTGCCAGCAGTTACCGCGGGACAGGGCTCCAAGAGACCCAGTACTTC | CASSYRGTGLQETQYF
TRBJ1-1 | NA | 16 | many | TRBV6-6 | TGTGCCAGCACTCCCAAAAGAGACAGACAATACACTGAAGCTTTCTTT | CASTPKRDRQYTEAFF
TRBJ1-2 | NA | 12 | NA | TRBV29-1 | TGCAGCGTTGACGGGGGGAACTATGGCTACACCTTC | CSVDGGNYGYTF
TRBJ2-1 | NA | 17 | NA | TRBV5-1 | TGCGCCAGCAGCTTGGCCAAGAGGGCTGCTTCCTACAATGAGCAGTTCTTC | CASSLAKRAASYNEQFF
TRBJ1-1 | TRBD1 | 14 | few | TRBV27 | TGTGCCAGCAGATTCCGGACAGGGTTCACTGAAGCTTTCTTT | CASRFRTGFTEAFF
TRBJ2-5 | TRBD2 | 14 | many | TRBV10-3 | TGTGCCACGTCCGGGACTAGCGCCGGAGAGACCCAGTACTTC | CATSGTSAGETQYF
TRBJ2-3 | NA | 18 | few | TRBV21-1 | TGTGCCAGCAGCCGAAACGGCCCCGCCACCGTCCACACAGATACGCAGTATTTT | CASSRNGPATVHTDTQYF
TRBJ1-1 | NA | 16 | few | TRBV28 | TGTGCCAGCAGTTTAAGATTGGGACAAAGGAACACTGAAGCTTTCTTT | CASSLRLGQRNTEAFF
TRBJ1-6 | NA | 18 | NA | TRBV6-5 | TGTGCCAGCAGTTACTCGTTAACAGGACTTTGGAGTAATTCACCCCTCCACTTT | CASSYSLTGLWSNSPLHF
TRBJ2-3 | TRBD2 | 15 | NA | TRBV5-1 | TGCGCCAGCAGCTTGGGTAGCGGGGGGGCAGATACGCAGTATTTT | CASSLGSGGADTQYF
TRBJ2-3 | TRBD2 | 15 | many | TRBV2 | TGTGCCAGCACCCCGATAGCGGGGTTCACAGATACGCAGTATTTT | CASTPIAGFTDTQYF
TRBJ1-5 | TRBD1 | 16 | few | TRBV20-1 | TGCAGTGCTAGAGCCCCGACAGGGTATAGCAATCAGCCCCAGCATTTT | CSARAPTGYSNQPQHF
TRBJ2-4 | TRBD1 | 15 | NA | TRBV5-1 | TGCGCCAGCAGCGCTGGACAGGGCCCCGGAAACATTCAGTACTTC | CASSAGQGPGNIQYF
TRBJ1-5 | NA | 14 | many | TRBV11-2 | TGTGCCAGCAGCTTAGCAGGGGGCAATCAGCCCCAGCATTTT | CASSLAGGNQPQHF
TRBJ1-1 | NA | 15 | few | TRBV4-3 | TGCGCCAGCAGCCAGCAGCAGTTCATGAACACTGAAGCTTTCTTT | CASSQQQFMNTEAFF
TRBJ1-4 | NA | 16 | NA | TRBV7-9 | TGTGCCAGCAGCTTAGGGACACTTATTGGTGGCGAAAAACTGTTTTTT | CASSLGTLIGGEKLFF
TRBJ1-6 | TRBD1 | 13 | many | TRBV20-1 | TGCAGTGCTAGGGACAGGGCCAATTCACCCCTCCACTTT | CSARDRANSPLHF
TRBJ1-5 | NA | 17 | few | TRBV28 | TGTGCCAGCAGCTCTTCACGAGGCGGCTGGAGCAATCAGCCCCAGCATTTT | CASSSSRGGWSNQPQHF
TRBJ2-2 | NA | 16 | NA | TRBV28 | TGTGCCAGCAGTTTCGTTGCGGGGTGGGGGACCGGGGAGCTGTTTTTT | CASSFVAGWGTGELFF
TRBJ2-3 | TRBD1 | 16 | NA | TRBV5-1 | TGCGCCAGCAGCCTGACCGGGACAGTAATCACAGATACGCAGTATTTT | CASSLTGTVITDTQYF
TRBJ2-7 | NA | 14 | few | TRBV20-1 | TGCAGTGCTAGAGTTCCTGGGTACGTCGGCGAGCAGTACTTC | CSARVPGYVGEQYF
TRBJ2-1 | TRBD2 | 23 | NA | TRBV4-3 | TGCGCCAGCAGCCAAGATCTCCTTCGTCGACTAGCGGGGGGGCCCAACTTTTACAATGAGCAGTTCTTC | CASSQDLLRRLAGGPNFYNEQFF